Listed here are 29 T cell receptor beta chains from one sample, sequenced in a study of T-cell reconstitution after alpha-beta-depleted transplantation in children. Unique molecular identifiers were incorporated during preparation of the TCRbeta library. TCRdb independently ran MiXCR on the PCR reads; one entry per CDR3 protein. The table includes some 200,000 distinct CDR3 sequences, around 9.2% detected once. Specimen: PBMCs, mostly from graft donor cells, collected 360 days after TCRalphabeta/CD19-depleted stem cell transplant. The receptor set was obtained from a male patient aged 2-10 years who had a stem cell transplant for acute myeloid leukemia, so the T cells may come from the graft donor.

This rearrangement joins TRBV6-1 to TRBJ1-2; maybe TRBD1 (6 bases). The V gene's germline CDR1 is MNHNS and CDR2 SASEGT. The CDR3 is 12 residues long. Trimming removed 6 bases at V and 13 bases at J, with 18 bases between. As DNA, the CDR3 is TGTGCCAGCAGCAATGGACAGATTCGTTCCACCTTC. It specifies CASSNGQIRSTF.

This clonotype has ten or more counts. The gene calls are TRBV7-9 and TRBJ1-5; D gene uncertain. The CDR3 sequence is 17 residues long. CDR1 SEHNR and CDR2 FQNEAQ come from the germline V gene (reference sequence). V was pared by 4 bases and J by 1 base, with 17 bases between. This CDR3 reads CASSWSSGGASNQPQHF. CDR3 sequence (DNA): TGTGCCAGCAGCTGGAGCTCGGGAGGCGCGAGCAATCAGCCCCAGCATTTT.

This clonotype was counted at least ten times. J is TRBJ2-3 and V is TRBV20-1; D not resolved. Trimming left V 4 bases short and J 2 bases short, with 7 bases between. Germline loops: CDR1 DFQATT, CDR2 SNEGSKA (reference sequence). This CDR3 comprises 12 residues. The CDR3: CSAMSPTDTQYF. The CDR3 nucleotides read TGCAGTGCTATGAGTCCCACAGATACGCAGTATTTT.

This clonotype has just a few counts. The chain joins TRBV29-1 to TRBJ2-6; the D gene is possibly TRBD2 (5 bases). This CDR3 is 14 amino acids long. Trimming pared 6 bases from V and 0 bases from J, leaving 9 bases between. The germline V gene has CDR1 SQVTM and CDR2 ANQGSEA. The CDR3 loop reads CSVLEGSGANVLTF. The CDR3 region has the DNA TGCAGCGTCCTCGAGGGCTCTGGGGCCAACGTCCTGACTTTC.

The V and J genes are TRBV7-3 and TRBJ2-5; D uncertain. This CDR3 spans 14 amino acids. V lost 2 bases and J lost 0, with 7 bases in between. Germline V gives CDR1 SGHTA, CDR2 FQGTGA. This CDR3 reads CASSLGYNQETQYF. The CDR3 bases are TGTGCCAGCAGCTTAGGTTACAACCAAGAGACCCAGTACTTC.

In its sample, this clonotype was seen a few times. This chain joins TRBV6-1 and TRBJ1-2, with TRBD1 matching 10 bases. The CDR3 length is 15 residues. CDR1 MNHNS and CDR2 SASEGT come from the germline V gene. The junction had 10 bases not matched to a gene; V was cut back by 5 bases and J by 7 bases. Written as DNA, the CDR3 is TGTGCCAGCAGTCCTTCTGGGACAGGGGCTCGTGGCTACACCTTC. This encodes CASSPSGTGARGYTF.

In this sample, this clonotype turned up a few times. V gene TRBV7-9 combines with J gene TRBJ2-1; 8 positions agree with TRBD1. The CDR3 has 14 residues. Germline-derived CDR1 and CDR2 are SEHNR and FQNEAQ (reference sequence). V gave up 11 bases and J gave up 4 bases; unmatched junction bases: 10. The chain's CDR3 is CAGGQALDYNEQFF. CDR3 DNA sequence: TGTGCCGGGGGACAGGCCCTCGATTACAATGAGCAGTTCTTC.

This clonotype was counted many times. The chain carries TRBV5-1 and TRBJ2-5; possibly TRBD1 for D (6 bases). The CDR3 sequence is 14 residues long. Germline values: CDR1 SGHRS, CDR2 YFSETQ. V lost 2 bases and J lost 0, with 8 bases in between. The CDR3, as DNA: TGCGCCAGCAGCTTTACAGGGTACCAAGAGACCCAGTACTTC. It yields the protein CASSFTGYQETQYF.

The sample holds a few counts of this clonotype. The rearrangement uses TRBV18 and TRBJ1-1; D unclear. Germline assignment: CDR1 KGHSH and CDR2 LQKENI. Between the trimmed V and J ends, which lost 3 bases and 1 base, there was a span of 12 bases. The CDR3 length is 15 residues. CDR3 residues: CASSPMGIGNTEAFF. CDR3 coding DNA: TGTGCCAGCTCACCGATGGGGATAGGGAACACTGAAGCTTTCTTT.

This chain connects TRBV10-3 to TRBJ1-5, with D possibly TRBD1 on 5 matching bases. The germline CDR1 and CDR2 sequences are ENHRY and SYGVKD. This CDR3 is built from 16 residues. The V gene lost 3 bases and the J gene lost 4 bases, with 16 bases spanning the gap. The CDR3 sequence: CAISEYLGPSNQPQHF. CDR3 coding DNA: TGTGCCATCAGTGAATATCTGGGACCTTCAAATCAGCCCCAGCATTTT.

A few counts support this clonotype. The chain links TRBV5-1 to TRBJ2-7, with TRBD2 matching over 9 bases. This CDR3 spans 16 amino acids. Germline CDR1 and CDR2: SGHRS and YFSETQ. V gave up 0 bases and J gave up 2 bases; unmatched junction bases: 6. Here the CDR3 DNA reads TGCGCCAGCAGCTTGGCCGGGGCTAGCGGGGCCTACGAGCAGTACTTC. Translation gives CASSLAGASGAYEQYF. Full variable domain (rest looked up from reference TRBV5-1 and TRBJ2-7): KAGVTQTPRYLIKTRGQQVTLSCSPISGHRSVSWYQQTPGQGLQFLFEYFSETQRNKGNFPGRFSGRQFSNSRSEMNVSTLELGDSALYLCASSLAGASGAYEQYFGPGTRLTVT.

This clonotype showed up just a few times. The CDR3 DNA follows: TGTGCCAGCAGTTATGGGACGAATTGGTTGGAGACCCAGTACTTC. Protein: CASSYGTNWLETQYF. V gene TRBV12-3 or TRBV12-4 combines with J gene TRBJ2-5; the D call may be TRBD1 or TRBD2 (5 bases each). The CDR3 sequence is 15 residues long. V was pared by 4 bases and J by 5 bases, with 17 bases between.

In this sample, this clonotype turned up a few times. This rearrangement joins TRBV20-1 to TRBJ2-7; D is perhaps TRBD1 (6 bases). Trimming removed 2 bases at V and 2 bases at J, with 13 bases between. The CDR3 runs to 14 residues. Per germline, CDR1 DFQATT and CDR2 SNEGSKA (reference sequence). The CDR3, as DNA: TGCAGTGCTAGATCCCTGGACAGAGCCTACGAGCAGTACGTC. Protein sequence: CSARSLDRAYEQYV.

In its sample, this clonotype was seen a few times. The rearrangement uses TRBV20-1 and TRBJ1-5; 7 bases map to TRBD1. CDR1 and CDR2 from the germline V gene are DFQATT and SNEGSKA (reference sequence). V was pared by 1 base and J by 5 bases, with 8 bases of the junction left unmatched. The CDR3 runs to 15 residues. The CDR3 here is CSARVRQGEDQPQHF. CDR3 bases: TGCAGTGCTAGAGTAAGACAGGGCGAGGATCAGCCCCAGCATTTT.

With respect to this clonotype: It may be a read error: a sequence one base away is much more abundant. The rearrangement links TRBV9 to TRBJ1-1; a weak D match, TRBD1 (5 bases). Germline V gene data show CDR1 as SGDLS and CDR2 as YYNGEE. Trimming stripped 1 base from V and 1 base from J, with 8 bases between. This CDR3 spans 14 amino acids. CDR3 sequence: CASSVFGTNTEAFF. The DNA of the CDR3 is TGTGCCAGCAGCGTATTTGGGACGAACACTGAAGCTTTCTTT.

The CDR3 region has the DNA TGTGCCGCCGGGACTGCTGAACGCGAGCAGTACTTC. Encoded protein: CAAGTAEREQYF. This rearrangement joins TRBV10-3 to TRBJ2-7, with D perhaps TRBD2 (6 bases). V lost 11 bases, J lost 6 bases, and 17 bases lay in between. Germline CDR1 and CDR2: ENHRY and SYGVKD. This CDR3 has 12 residues.

This clonotype turned up a few times. The rearrangement joins TRBV9 to TRBJ2-3; the D gene is possibly TRBD2 (6 bases). Germline V lookup: CDR1 SGDLS, CDR2 YYNGEE. Trimming left V 2 bases short and J 2 bases short, with 12 bases between. The length of the CDR3 is 15 residues. CDR3 in DNA: TGTGCCAGCAGCGTGGGTAGCGGCAACACAGATACGCAGTATTTT. The encoded protein is CASSVGSGNTDTQYF.

In its sample, this clonotype was seen many times. The chain couples TRBV4-1 to TRBJ2-1; a possible D gene is TRBD1 (6 bases). Germline loops: CDR1 MGHRA, CDR2 YSYEKL. The V gene lost 0 bases and the J gene lost 1 base, with 16 bases spanning the gap. The CDR3 runs 18 residues. This chain's CDR3 is CASSQEEGGRSSYNEQFF. The CDR3 bases are TGCGCCAGCAGCCAAGAAGAAGGGGGTAGGAGTTCCTACAATGAGCAGTTCTTC.

This clonotype was counted a few times. The rearrangement joins TRBV12-3 or TRBV12-4 to TRBJ2-5; perhaps D is TRBD1 or TRBD2 (6 bases each). The CDR3 contains 13 residues. Trimming pared 5 bases from V and 5 bases from J, leaving 12 bases between. CDR3 loop: CASSAQGRETQYF. CDR3 sequence (DNA): TGTGCCAGCAGTGCGCAGGGGAGGGAGACCCAGTACTTC.

The chain is built from TRBV7-8 and TRBJ2-7; tentative D call: TRBD2 (7 bases). The CDR3 runs 17 residues. V lost 5 bases, J lost 3 bases, and 23 bases lay in between. Germline V gives CDR1 SGHVS, CDR2 FQNEAQ. CDR3 nucleotides: TGTGCCAGCAGCCCGACGGCGATGGCGGGGGCTCACTACGAGCAGTACGTC. This translates into CASSPTAMAGAHYEQYV.

This clonotype was detected a few times. J is TRBJ2-5 and V is TRBV20-1, with TRBD2 matching over 12 bases. Germline loops: CDR1 DFQATT, CDR2 SNEGSKA (reference sequence). There are 15 residues in the CDR3. V dropped 6 bases and J dropped 1; count of bases not matched to a gene: 6. The CDR3 spells CSASGLAGSQETQYF. The CDR3 DNA follows: TGCAGTGCCTCGGGACTAGCGGGCTCCCAAGAGACCCAGTACTTC.

V is TRBV20-1 and J is TRBJ1-2; 12 nucleotides align to TRBD1. Germline V gene lookup returns CDR1 DFQATT and CDR2 SNEGSKA (reference sequence). The CDR3 totals 16 residues. V shed 3 bases and J 1 base; nucleotides not matched to a gene: 6. The CDR3 DNA reads as TGCAGTGCTAGCTTCCGGGACAGGGGGCTTAACTATGGCTACACCTTC. This translates into CSASFRDRGLNYGYTF.

This chain joins TRBV6-5 and TRBJ2-7; the match to TRBD2 covers 7 bases. The V segment lost 0 bases and the J segment 0 bases; nucleotides outside the gene matches: 5. Germline V gene data show CDR1 as MNHEY and CDR2 as SVGAGI. The CDR3 has 16 amino acids. As DNA, the CDR3 is TGTGCCAGCAGTTACTCCGTGGGAGGGATCTCCTACGAGCAGTACTTC. This encodes CASSYSVGGISYEQYF.

This clonotype occurred many times. The genes are TRBV29-1 and TRBJ2-1; D is unresolved. The CDR3 runs 13 residues. Germline loops: CDR1 SQVTM, CDR2 ANQGSEA. The ends were cut back, 0 bases at V and 7 bases at J, with 10 bases in the middle. CDR3 protein: CSVEDQISNEQFF. The CDR3 DNA reads as TGCAGCGTTGAAGATCAGATCTCAAATGAGCAGTTCTTC.

At least ten counts were recorded for this clonotype. The gene calls are TRBV7-2 and TRBJ2-1; possible D gene TRBD2, 5 bases. Trimming pared 5 bases from V and 3 bases from J, leaving 14 bases between. From germline, CDR1 is SGHTA and CDR2 FQGNSA. This CDR3 contains 15 residues. CDR3 in DNA: TGTGCCAGCAGCCCGCCAAGGACTCTCTACAATGAGCAGTTCTTC. Translated, it gives CASSPPRTLYNEQFF.

This clonotype came up a few times. V gene TRBV29-1 combines with J gene TRBJ1-3, with 10 bases matching TRBD1. The V gene's germline CDR1 is SQVTM and CDR2 ANQGSEA. Unmatched junction bases numbered 12, after V lost 6 bases and J lost 4 bases. The CDR3 covers 16 residues. The CDR3 here is CSVRDSGTGAGNTIYF. The CDR3 nucleotides are TGCAGCGTGCGAGACTCCGGGACAGGGGCCGGAAACACCATATATTTT.

This clonotype was counted a few times. The chain has TRBV20-1 and TRBJ2-7; a weak D match, TRBD1 (5 bases). Trimming cost V 4 bases and J 4 bases, with 14 bases left between them. This CDR3 region has 13 residues. Looked up from germline, CDR1 is DFQATT and CDR2 is SNEGSKA (reference sequence). The CDR3 here is CSAKGPPLYEQYF. The DNA of the CDR3 is TGCAGTGCTAAGGGGCCTCCACTATACGAGCAGTACTTC.

The chain is built from TRBV18 and TRBJ2-2; tentatively, D is TRBD1 or TRBD2 (5 bases each). This CDR3 has 16 amino acids. Trimming removed 0 bases at V and 1 base at J, with 9 bases between. The germline V gene encodes CDR1 KGHSH and CDR2 LQKENI. CDR3 sequence (DNA): TGTGCCAGCTCACCACCGGCAGGGAGGAACACCGGGGAGCTGTTTTTT. Translating gives CASSPPAGRNTGELFF.

This clonotype was recorded many times. The chain is built from TRBV5-1 and TRBJ2-2; TRBD2 is a possible D gene (5 bases). Trimming took off 1 base at V and 5 bases at J, with 12 bases between the two ends. The germline V gene encodes CDR1 SGHRS and CDR2 YFSETQ. CDR3 length: 15 amino acids. CDR3 loop: CASSLTPGLTGELFF. CDR3 coding DNA: TGCGCCAGCAGCTTGACCCCCGGACTTACCGGGGAGCTGTTTTTT.